A single sample is the source of the 19 T cell receptor beta chains below, sequenced in a study of metastatic and nonmetastatic thyroid tumors. TCRdb reprocessed the PCR reads via MiXCR. The sample consists of just over 40,000 clones, around 10% of them appearing once. Before thyroid surgery, none of the patients had received any treatment. The specimen sequenced was blood. Every receptor here comes from a female donor with papillary thyroid cancer or a benign thyroid nodule (not recorded which). Some clones in this sample may be carry-over from other donors' samples.

This clone has a count of ten or more. V gene TRBV5-1 combines with J gene TRBJ2-6, with D perhaps TRBD2 (5 bases). V was trimmed by 0 bases and J by 3 bases, leaving 10 bases between them. The CDR3 totals 16 residues. Germline V gene lookup returns CDR1 SGHRS and CDR2 YFSETQ. The CDR3 sequence: CASSLEVGIGANVLTF. Written as DNA, the CDR3 is TGCGCCAGCAGCTTGGAAGTCGGGATTGGGGCCAACGTCCTGACTTTC.

This clone appeared many times. This CDR3 is also generated by other DNA sequences in the sample. J is TRBJ2-2 and V is TRBV29-1; D is possibly TRBD1 (6 bases). Germline V lookup: CDR1 SQVTM, CDR2 ANQGSEA. This CDR3 contains 13 residues. V lost 6 bases and J lost 6, with 14 bases in between. DNA for the CDR3: TGCAGCGTGAGGACAGACGGTTCCGGGGAGCTGTTTTTT. As protein: CSVRTDGSGELFF.

This clone has more than one count but fewer than ten. Being one base from a much bigger clone, this may be a read error. The sample holds other DNA sequences that translate to the same CDR3. The chain recombines TRBV2 with TRBJ2-7, with a possible D match to TRBD2 (6 bases). The germline CDR1 and CDR2 sequences are SNHLY and FYNNEI. The CDR3 contains 12 residues. Trimming cost V 2 bases and J 9 bases, with 11 bases left between them. This chain's CDR3 is CASSEPRGRQYF. CDR3 DNA: TGTGCCAGCAGTGAACCCCGGGGGAGGCAGTACTTC. Together with reference TRBV2 and TRBJ2-7, the CDR3 gives the full variable domain: EPEVTQTPSHQVTQMGQEVILRCVPISNHLYFYWYRQILGQKVEFLVSFYNNEISEKSEIFDDQFSVERPDGSNFTLKIRSTKLEDSAMYFCASSEPRGRQYFGPGTRLTVT.

The chain has TRBV6-1 and TRBJ2-7, with a weak D call TRBD2 (5 bases). Germline V lookup: CDR1 MNHNS, CDR2 SASEGT. CDR3 size: 17 residues. The V and J ends lost 0 bases and 3 bases respectively, with 18 bases between them. As DNA, the CDR3 is TGTGCCAGCAGTGAAGCGTGGGCAGGTGGAGGTAGCTACGAGCAGTACTTC. This gives the protein CASSEAWAGGGSYEQYF.

This clone was seen repeatedly, ten times or more. The sample holds other DNA sequences that translate to the same CDR3. This rearrangement joins TRBV15 to TRBJ2-2; D is undetermined. Trimming took off 0 bases at V and 7 bases at J, with 15 bases between the two ends. Germline V gene sequence: CDR1 LNHNV, CDR2 YYDKDF (reference sequence). The CDR3 runs to 16 residues. CDR3 in amino acids: CATSRDVGEADGELFF. For the CDR3, the DNA is TGTGCCACCAGCAGAGATGTTGGGGAAGCTGACGGGGAGCTGTTTTTT.

At least ten counts were recorded for this clone. The chain carries TRBV10-2 and TRBJ2-2; 10 bases are a match to TRBD2. Germline CDR1 WSHSY, CDR2 SAAADI. The CDR3 has 15 residues. The J segment lost 1 base and the V segment lost 8 bases, leaving 4 bases of the junction unmatched. CDR3 coding DNA: TGCGCCAGCCAAGGGACTAGCGTGAACACCGGGGAGCTGTTTTTT. Its protein product is CASQGTSVNTGELFF.

This clone was counted ten times or more. V and J are TRBV19 and TRBJ2-4, with 13 bases lining up with TRBD2. V was pared by 6 bases and J by 1 base, with 9 bases of the junction left unmatched. This CDR3 has 18 amino acids. From germline, CDR1 is LNHDA and CDR2 SQIVND (reference sequence). The CDR3 nucleotides are TGTGCCAGTAGAGGAACTAGCGGGAGGGCCGGGGCCAAAAACATTCAGTACTTC. Translation: CASRGTSGRAGAKNIQYF.

This clone was detected ten times or more. The chain joins TRBV2 to TRBJ2-7; 9 nucleotides line up with TRBD1. The CDR3 has 11 residues. CDR1 is SNHLY, CDR2 FYNNEI, per germline. The ends lost 6 bases at V and 11 bases at J; junction bases unmatched: 5. CDR3 nucleotides: TGTGCCAGCAGGGGACAGGGTAGTGAGTACTTC. It yields the protein CASRGQGSEYF.

There are many counts of this clone. CDR3 coding DNA: TGCAGTGCTAGACACCCCGGGCCGCATAGCACAGATACGCAGTATTTT. Translation gives CSARHPGPHSTDTQYF. The chain uses TRBV20-1 and TRBJ2-3; D not resolved. Germline CDR1 is DFQATT and CDR2 is SNEGSKA (reference sequence). V was clipped by 2 bases and J by 0 bases, with 15 bases between them. This CDR3 has 16 amino acids.

This chain uses TRBV27 with TRBJ1-2, with no clear D. The CDR3 totals 16 residues. Between the trimmed V and J ends, which lost 0 bases and 8 bases, there was a span of 19 bases. CDR1 is MNHEY and CDR2 is SMNVEV in the germline V gene (reference sequence). The CDR3 coding sequence is TGTGCCAGCAGTTTATCCGACCTTTACGGAGGCGTGGGCTACACCTTC. Encoded protein: CASSLSDLYGGVGYTF.

The table lists this clone with many counts. The same CDR3 also results from other DNA sequences found in this sample. The chain uses TRBV12-3 or TRBV12-4 and TRBJ1-5; TRBD1 is a possible D gene (6 bases). The V end was cut by 5 bases, the J end by 5 bases, with 22 bases between. This CDR3 has 17 amino acids. Here the CDR3 DNA reads TGTGCCAGCAGTCCGTTCACGTTTAGGGGGGAAGATCAGCCCCAGCATTTT. Residues: CASSPFTFRGEDQPQHF.

Ten or more counts support this clone. This chain joins TRBV6-6 and TRBJ2-1; 11 nucleotides agree with TRBD1. The length of the CDR3 is 20 residues. CDR1 MNHNY and CDR2 SVGAGI come from the germline V gene (reference sequence). The junction had 16 bases not matched to a gene; V was cut back by 5 bases and J by 1 base. CDR3 bases: TGTGCCAGCAGTCATATGCCGGGACAGGGGGATGAAGTGTCCTACAATGAGCAGTTCTTC. Its translation: CASSHMPGQGDEVSYNEQFF.

This clone was observed many times. The CDR3 DNA reads TGCGCCAGCAGCACACAGGGTGAGGGGAATGAGCAGTTCTTC. The encoded protein is CASSTQGEGNEQFF. This chain uses TRBV5-1 with TRBJ2-1; the D gene is possibly TRBD1 (6 bases). The CDR3 has 14 residues. Trimming took 4 bases from V and 7 from J, leaving 15 bases between them. Germline CDR1 and CDR2: SGHRS and YFSETQ.

This clone appeared a few times. Other DNA sequences in the sample encode the same CDR3. The chain carries TRBV29-1 and TRBJ2-3; the D call may be TRBD1 or TRBD2 (5 bases each). CDR1 and CDR2 (germline): SQVTM, ANQGSEA. This CDR3 contains 12 residues. V was shortened by 6 bases and J by 6 bases, with 13 bases between the two germline ends. CDR3 in amino acids: CSVGDLRDTQYF. In DNA, the CDR3 is TGCAGCGTGGGGGACCTTCGTGATACGCAGTATTTT.

This clone was seen repeatedly, ten times or more. This chain links TRBV24-1 with TRBJ2-1, with D maybe TRBD1 (5 bases). Between the trimmed V and J ends, which lost 4 bases and 0 bases, there was a span of 12 bases. CDR3 length equals 16 residues. Germline lookup yields CDR1 KGHDR and CDR2 SFDVKD. CDR3 bases: TGTGCCACCAGTGACCCCACAGGCGCCTCCTACAATGAGCAGTTCTTC. This encodes CATSDPTGASYNEQFF.

The chain recombines TRBV9 with TRBJ2-2, with D possibly being TRBD1 (6 bases). The V gene's germline CDR1 is SGDLS and CDR2 YYNGEE. The CDR3 has 18 amino acids. With 4 bases removed from V and 2 bases from J, the gap between germline ends came to 21 bases. Written as DNA, the CDR3 is TGTGCCAGCAGCCCAACAGGGCCAAAGCGGACTAACACCGGGGAGCTGTTTTTT. It translates to CASSPTGPKRTNTGELFF.

This clone was detected ten times or more. The V and J genes are TRBV12-3 or TRBV12-4 and TRBJ2-5; 8 bases are a match to TRBD1. J lost 5 bases, V lost 6 bases, and 8 bases had no gene match. The CDR3 length is 14 residues. The CDR3 region has the DNA TGTGCCAGCAGCGACAGGGGAGTAAGGGAGACCCAGTACTTC. As protein: CASSDRGVRETQYF.

In its sample, this clone was seen a few times. This chain connects TRBV6-1 to TRBJ2-2; no definite D call. Germline lookup yields CDR1 MNHNS and CDR2 SASEGT. The CDR3 length is 13 residues. V shed 10 bases and J shed 4 bases, with 13 bases lying between them. CDR3 in DNA: TGTGCCATCATCCCCCCCTCCACCGGGGAGCTGTTTTTT. Translating gives CAIIPPSTGELFF.

This clone was seen many times. Other DNA sequences from this sample encode an identical CDR3 as well. V and J are TRBV6-2 or TRBV6-3 and TRBJ2-1; no clear D. V was pared by 6 bases and J by 6 bases, with 21 bases between. The CDR3 extends over 16 amino acids. The germline V gene encodes CDR1 MNHEY and CDR2 SVGEGT. CDR3 in amino acids: CASSLPRTHRSNEQFF. The DNA of the CDR3 is TGTGCCAGCAGCCTCCCCCGGACCCACCGAAGCAATGAGCAGTTCTTC.